This T cell receptor beta chain is drawn from a study of beta chain features in type 1 diabetes. Whole-study findings and limits: In these data, an HLA type influence on TCRB rearrangement remained unresolved. In all four CD4+ subsets, TCRB CDR3 length was significantly, moderately reduced in type 1 diabetes.

J lost 2 bases, V lost 6 bases, and 5 bases had no gene match. The germline V gene encodes CDR1 SGHRS and CDR2 YFSETQ. The length of the CDR3 is 14 residues. Since all of the isolated RNA was reverse transcribed, expressed TCRB transcripts were what got sequenced. Generated by immunoSEQ multiplex PCR, the TCRdb table keeps only in-frame clones and is missing some. The sample lists about 190,000 clones, 6.5% to 9.5% occurring once. As regards this clone: Its antigen is currently unknown.

The chain couples TRBV5-1 to TRBJ2-3, with 8 bases fitting TRBD2. This clonotype originated in a woman aged 40 to 55 with type 1 diabetes. Sequencing input: central memory CD4+ T cells from blood. The CDR3 loop reads CASTLSGVTDTQYF. For the CDR3, the DNA is TGCGCCAGCACCCTTAGCGGGGTCACAGATACGCAGTATTTT. Supplemented by reference TRBV5-1 and TRBJ2-3, the full variable domain reads KAGVTQTPRYLIKTRGQQVTLSCSPISGHRSVSWYQQTPGQGLQFLFEYFSETQRNKGNFPGRFSGRQFSNSRSEMNVSTLELGDSALYLCASTLSGVTDTQYFGPGTRLTVL.